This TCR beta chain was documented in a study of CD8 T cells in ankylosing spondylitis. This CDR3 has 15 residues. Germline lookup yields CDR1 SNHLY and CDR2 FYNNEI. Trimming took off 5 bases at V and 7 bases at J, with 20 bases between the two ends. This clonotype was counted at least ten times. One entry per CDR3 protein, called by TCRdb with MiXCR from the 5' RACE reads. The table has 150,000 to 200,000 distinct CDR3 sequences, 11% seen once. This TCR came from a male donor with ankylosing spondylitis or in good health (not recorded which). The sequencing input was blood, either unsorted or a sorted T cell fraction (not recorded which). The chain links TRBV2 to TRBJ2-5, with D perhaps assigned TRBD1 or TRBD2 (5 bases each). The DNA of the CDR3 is TGTGCCAGCAGTCCCCGGGACGGCGGTCTTGGGACCCAGTACTTC. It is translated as CASSPRDGGLGTQYF.